This T cell receptor beta chain was sequenced in a study of T cells expressing NK-cell markers. Study conclusions and caveats: About six donors showed dominant NKG2C+ clonotypes comprising roughly 1.0-7.0% of their CD8+ T cells. It is unclear if expanded NKG2C-expressing clones target HCMV antigens. These same clonotypes (in four donors) also led the CD3+CD56-NKG2C+ fraction.

Germline CDR1 MGHRA, CDR2 YSYEKL. This CDR3 is 15 amino acids long. Reprocessing the 5' RACE reads, TCRdb reports a single entry for every CDR3 protein and omits DNA. Its listing shows around 550,000 distinct CDR3 sequences. With respect to this clonotype: Antigen: not known.

The V and J genes are TRBV4-1 and TRBJ2-3; with no DNA, the TCRdb D assignment of TRBD2 cannot be verified. This clonotype was obtained from a man aged 18 to 35 in good health. What was sequenced was blood T cells: a sorted CD56 or NKG2C T cell subset, CD4+ or CD8+ T cells, or bulk PBMC T cells (not recorded which). The chain's CDR3 is CASIKLGGAGDTQYF.